These 18 T cell receptor beta chains were all obtained from the same sample, sequenced in a study of blood T cell repertoires in COVID-19 (dated by TCRdb to between 2020 and 2021). The library was made by the immunoSEQ multiplex PCR assay. TCRdb provides this immuneACCESS table in a form limited to in-frame rearrangements. Some clones are lacking; in checked studies, under half of them reflect an unresolved V gene, and why the rest are absent is not known. For this sample the table gives 200,000 to 300,000 clones, of which approximately 87% were detected only once. The top ten hold about 1.6% of the sample. Sequenced sample: peripheral blood. Receptor source: a middle-aged woman who had recovered from COVID-19.

This clone was observed once. This chain uses TRBV18 with TRBJ2-7; the match to TRBD2 covers 7 bases. Per the germline V gene, CDR1 is KGHSH and CDR2 is LQKENI. The CDR3 is 14 residues long. V was pared by 5 bases and J by 3 bases, with 7 bases of the junction left unmatched. CDR3: CASSAGRGDYEQYF. In DNA, the CDR3 is TGTGCCAGCTCAGCGGGACGGGGGGACTACGAGCAGTACTTC. The whole variable domain, remainder taken from reference TRBV18 and TRBJ2-7, is NAGVMQNPRHLVRRRGQEARLRCSPMKGHSHVYWYRQLPEEGLKFMVYLQKENIIDESGMPKERFSAEFPKEGPSILRIQQVVRGDSAAYFCASSAGRGDYEQYFGPGTRLTVT.

The table lists this clone with a count of one. CDR3 region: CASNLGTSGLRAQYF. The DNA of the CDR3 is TGTGCCAGCAACCTCGGGACTAGCGGGCTCAGGGCCCAGTACTTC. V usage is TRBV6-5 and J usage is TRBJ2-5; 12 bases match TRBD2. The junction had 12 bases not matched to a gene; V was cut back by 7 bases and J by 9 bases. Germline V gene data show CDR1 as MNHEY and CDR2 as SVGAGI. There are 15 residues in the CDR3.

The chain is built from TRBV4-1 and TRBJ2-5, with 9 bases identical to TRBD1. Germline V lookup: CDR1 MGHRA, CDR2 YSYEKL. J was trimmed by 4 bases and V by 7 bases; bases with no gene match: 16. The CDR3 is 17 amino acids. CDR3 nucleotides: TGCGCCAGCAACTCAAGGCTCCCGACAGGGGGTGGAGAGACCCAGTACTTC. This gives the protein CASNSRLPTGGGETQYF.

The chain couples TRBV9 to TRBJ1-2; tentatively, D is TRBD1 (5 bases). V lost 0 bases and J lost 8, with 11 bases in between. CDR3 length equals 13 residues. CDR1 and CDR2 from the germline V gene are SGDLS and YYNGEE. CDR3 coding DNA: TGTGCCAGCAGCGTAGCCGGGGGGAGCGGCTACACCTTC. Translation gives CASSVAGGSGYTF.

DNA for the CDR3: TGTGCCAGCAGGCGGGGGGCGCAAGAGACCCAGTACTTC. Amino acids: CASRRGAQETQYF. J is TRBJ2-5 and V is TRBV2; 8 bases map to TRBD2. V shed 6 bases, J shed 2 bases, and the junction held 2 bases outside the gene matches. The CDR3 has 13 amino acids. The germline gives CDR1 SNHLY, CDR2 FYNNEI.

This clone was seen only once. The V and J genes are TRBV13 and TRBJ2-1, with 9 bases aligning to TRBD1. Trimming took 0 bases from V and 8 from J; bases not matched to a gene: 2. Per the germline V gene, CDR1 is PRHDT and CDR2 is FYEKMQ (reference sequence). This CDR3 spans 14 amino acids. Here the CDR3 reads CASSLGDRGDEQFF. The DNA of the CDR3 is TGTGCCAGCAGCTTAGGGGACAGGGGAGATGAGCAGTTCTTC.

The chain is built from TRBV3-1 (or the pseudogene TRBV3-2) and TRBJ1-2; D possibly corresponds to TRBD1 (5 bases). In germline, CDR1 is LGHDT, CDR2 YNNKEL (reference sequence). The CDR3 contains 14 residues. Trimming cost V 4 bases and J 9 bases, with 18 bases left between them. The chain's CDR3 is CASSPGLGLYRYTF. CDR3 in DNA: TGTGCCAGCAGCCCGGGACTCGGTTTGTATCGCTACACCTTC.

V and J are TRBV18 and TRBJ1-2; D might be TRBD1 (5 bases). V was cut by 4 bases and J by 4 bases, with 13 bases left in between. Looked up from germline, CDR1 is KGHSH and CDR2 is LQKENI. This CDR3 has 14 residues. CDR3 sequence (DNA): TGTGCCAGCTCACGCGACAGCTCCGCCTATGGCTACACCTTC. Translation gives CASSRDSSAYGYTF.

DNA for the CDR3: TGTGCCAGCAGTTACTCGGGGGGGCTCGACGAGCAGTACTTC. Protein product: CASSYSGGLDEQYF. The rearrangement links TRBV6-2 or TRBV6-3 to TRBJ2-7, with D perhaps TRBD2 (7 bases). V was trimmed by 0 bases and J by 5 bases, leaving 11 bases between them. Germline V gene sequence: CDR1 MNHEY, CDR2 SVGEGT. The CDR3 length is 14 residues.

The V call is TRBV5-4, the J call TRBJ2-7; D call uncertain. This CDR3 is 12 amino acids long. Germline-derived CDR1 and CDR2 are SGHNT and YYREEE (reference sequence). With 3 bases removed from V and 1 base from J, the gap between germline ends came to 5 bases. CDR3 in DNA: TGTGCCAGCAGCTACCTATCCTACGAGCAGTACTTC. Translated: CASSYLSYEQYF.

Concerning this clone itself: Within the sample, other DNA sequences also encode this same CDR3. This chain uses TRBV7-8 with TRBJ2-5; the D gene is possibly TRBD2 (7 bases). CDR3 length: 13 residues. Germline V gives CDR1 SGHVS, CDR2 FQNEAQ. The V gene lost 5 bases and the J gene lost 3 bases, with 10 bases spanning the gap. The CDR3 nucleotides are TGTGCCAGCAGCCGAGGGGGGGAAGAGACCCAGTACTTC. This codes for CASSRGGEETQYF.

This chain joins TRBV11-1 and TRBJ1-1; no definite D call. The V gene's germline CDR1 is SGHAT and CDR2 FQDESV (reference sequence). Trimming cost V 5 bases and J 6 bases, with 7 bases left between them. The CDR3 covers 11 residues. CDR3 protein: CASSRAAEAFF. The CDR3 nucleotides are TGTGCCAGCAGCCGCGCCGCTGAAGCTTTCTTT.

This chain connects TRBV2 to TRBJ2-5, with TRBD2 as a possible D gene (7 bases). The CDR3 has 14 amino acids. Germline V gives CDR1 SNHLY, CDR2 FYNNEI. Deletions cut 10 bases from V and 0 bases from J, with 15 bases between. CDR3 in DNA: TGTGCCACCAAAAAGGGGGGGGACCAAGAGACCCAGTACTTC. Protein sequence: CATKKGGDQETQYF.

V gene TRBV7-9 combines with J gene TRBJ2-1, with D perhaps matching TRBD2 (5 bases). Germline V gene lookup returns CDR1 SEHNR and CDR2 FQNEAQ (reference sequence). The V end was cut by 5 bases, the J end by 6 bases, with 23 bases between. The CDR3 sequence is 17 residues long. CDR3: CASSHSRARSRLNEQFF. The CDR3 DNA follows: TGTGCCAGCAGCCATTCGCGGGCTCGTAGTCGTCTCAATGAGCAGTTCTTC. Using reference TRBV7-9 and TRBJ2-1 for the parts outside the CDR3, the full variable domain is DTGVSQNPRHKITKRGQNVTFRCDPISEHNRLYWYRQTLGQGPEFLTYFQNEAQLEKSRLLSDRFSAERPKGSFSTLEIQRTEQGDSAMYLCASSHSRARSRLNEQFFGPGTRLTVL.

V usage is TRBV18 and J usage is TRBJ2-7; a possible D gene is TRBD1 (5 bases). Germline V gives CDR1 KGHSH, CDR2 LQKENI. The CDR3 covers 14 residues. With 6 bases removed from V and 0 bases from J, the gap between germline ends came to 12 bases. For the CDR3, the DNA is TGTGCCAGCTCCCGACAGTCTGGCTCCTACGAGCAGTACTTC. Translated, it gives CASSRQSGSYEQYF.

The chain links TRBV18 to TRBJ1-1, with 8 bases matching TRBD1. The CDR3 consists of 13 residues. V trimming: 7 bases; J trimming: 10 bases; junction bases outside the gene matches: 11. Germline lookup yields CDR1 KGHSH and CDR2 LQKENI. The CDR3 coding sequence is TGTGCCAGCTTCCCGGACAGGGAAGAAGGAGCTTTCTTT. Translating it yields CASFPDREEGAFF.

This chain joins TRBV10-3 and TRBJ2-3; the match to TRBD1 covers 9 bases. J lost 3 bases, V lost 4 bases, and 8 bases had no gene match. Germline loops: CDR1 ENHRY, CDR2 SYGVKD. The CDR3 length is 16 residues. The CDR3 loop reads CAISGPRDRVTDTQYF. CDR3 in DNA: TGTGCCATCAGTGGCCCCCGGGACAGGGTAACAGATACGCAGTATTTT.

Only a few counts were recorded for this clone. V usage is TRBV7-8 and J usage is TRBJ2-4; TRBD2 matches at 8 bases. The V gene end was trimmed by 1 base and the J gene end by 8 bases; junction bases not matched to a gene: 4. The CDR3 is made up of 14 amino acids. Per germline, CDR1 SGHVS and CDR2 FQNEAQ. The chain's CDR3 is CASSLEGLGDIQYF. CDR3 in DNA: TGTGCCAGCAGCTTAGAGGGACTAGGCGACATTCAGTACTTC.